This TCR beta chain was sequenced in a study of cytomegalovirus exposure and HLA in healthy donors. The CDR3 is 14 residues long. Germline CDR1 is SGHAT and CDR2 is FQNNGV. Losses at the gene ends were 1 base for V and 5 bases for J; bases not matched to a gene: 0. The study ran its PCR with 60 Vbeta and 13 Jbeta primers. Assay: immunoSEQ multiplex PCR; the TCRdb copy retains only in-frame clones and omits some. The sample yields 90,000 to 130,000 clones, around 80% seen once. Sequenced input: PBMCs. V and J are TRBV11-2 and TRBJ2-1, with TRBD2 identical over 9 bases. The receptor's source is a woman in her late teens or twenties in good health and CMV-seropositive. The CDR3 loop is CASSLGLADNEQFF. The CDR3 nucleotides are TGTGCCAGCAGCTTAGGACTAGCGGACAATGAGCAGTTCTTC.